This T cell receptor beta chain was documented in a study of Ad26.COV2.S vaccination and SARS-CoV-2 variants. The CDR3 has 16 amino acids. V lost 2 bases and J 4 bases, leaving 14 bases between the germline ends. Germline CDR1 and CDR2: MNHNS and SASEGT. Produced via immunoSEQ multiplex PCR; TCRdb's table is partial and in-frame only. The data hold 440,000 or so clones, with 92% observed a single time. This sample's treatment: some 20 received Ad26.COV2.S at low or high dose, single or two shots; roughly 5 received placebo; per-sample allocation not given. Samples analyzed were those drawn on day 63 after the first vaccine or placebo injection.

The source material was peripheral blood, sampled in a trial of Ad26.COV2.S vaccine versus placebo. The V and J genes are TRBV6-1 and TRBJ2-2; D not certain. The clonotype originates from a person between 18 and 65 years old who received the Ad26.COV2.S COVID-19 vaccine or a placebo. CDR3 protein: CASSEYFRQTTGELFF. The DNA of the CDR3 is TGTGCCAGCAGTGAATATTTTAGGCAGACCACCGGGGAGCTGTTTTTT.